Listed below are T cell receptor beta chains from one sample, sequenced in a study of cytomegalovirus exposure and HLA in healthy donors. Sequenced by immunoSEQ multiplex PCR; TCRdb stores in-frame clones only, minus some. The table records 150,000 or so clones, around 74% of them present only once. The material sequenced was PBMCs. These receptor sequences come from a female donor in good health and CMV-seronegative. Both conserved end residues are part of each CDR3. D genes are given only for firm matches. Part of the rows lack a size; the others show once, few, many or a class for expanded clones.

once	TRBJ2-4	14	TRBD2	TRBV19	CASSSSRTSGRRDF	TGTGCCAGTAGTTCCAGTAGGACGAGCGGGAGGAGGGACTTC
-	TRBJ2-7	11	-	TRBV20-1	CSMPDSGEQYF	TGCAGTATGCCCGATTCGGGCGAGCAGTACTTC
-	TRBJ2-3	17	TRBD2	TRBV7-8	CASSHMTGLAGLDTQYF	TGTGCCAGCAGCCATATGACTGGACTAGCGGGGTTAGATACGCAGTATTTT
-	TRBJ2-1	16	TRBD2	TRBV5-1	CASSPPTSGPHNEQFF	TGCGCCAGCAGCCCTCCGACTAGCGGGCCCCACAATGAGCAGTTCTTC
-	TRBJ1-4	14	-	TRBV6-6	CASSYSTVDEKLFF	TGTGCCAGCAGTTACTCGACAGTGGATGAAAAACTGTTTTTT
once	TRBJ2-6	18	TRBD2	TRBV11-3	CASSSGLAGGPGANVLTF	TGTGCCAGCAGCTCGGGACTAGCGGGGGGGCCTGGGGCCAACGTCCTGACTTTC
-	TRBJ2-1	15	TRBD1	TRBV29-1	CSVYGRGTGSDEQFF	TGCAGCGTCTATGGTAGAGGGACAGGGAGCGATGAGCAGTTCTTC
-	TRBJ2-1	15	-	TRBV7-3	CASSQPGLLYNEQFF	TGTGCCAGCAGCCAACCGGGACTCCTATACAATGAGCAGTTCTTC
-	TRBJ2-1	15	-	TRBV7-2	CASSLEARSGNEQFF	TGTGCCAGCAGCTTAGAGGCTAGAAGTGGCAATGAGCAGTTCTTC
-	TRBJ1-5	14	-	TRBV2	CASSAPPGDQPQHF	TGTGCCAGCAGTGCCCCCCCCGGAGATCAGCCCCAGCATTTT
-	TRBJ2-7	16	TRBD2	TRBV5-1	CASSLTGAGLVYEQYF	TGCGCCAGCAGCTTGACCGGGGCCGGACTAGTCTACGAGCAGTACTTC
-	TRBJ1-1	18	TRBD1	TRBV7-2	CASSLDTRQGARYTEAFF	TGTGCCAGCAGCTTAGATACGAGACAGGGGGCGCGGTACACTGAAGCTTTCTTT
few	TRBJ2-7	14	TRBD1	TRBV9	CASSVAAQGYEQYF	TGTGCCAGCAGCGTAGCTGCACAGGGGTACGAGCAGTACTTC
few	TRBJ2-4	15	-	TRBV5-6	CASSLQGVAKNIQYF	TGTGCCAGCAGCCTACAGGGAGTGGCCAAAAACATTCAGTACTTC
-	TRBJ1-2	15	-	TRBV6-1	CASSGETDQGYGYTF	TGTGCCAGCAGTGGAGAGACAGATCAGGGCTATGGCTACACCTTC
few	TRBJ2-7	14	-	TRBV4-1	CASSQRDTYYEQYF	TGCGCCAGCAGCCAACGGGACACCTACTACGAGCAGTACTTC
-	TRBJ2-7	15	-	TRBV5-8	CASSLVGGGAYEQYF	TGTGCCAGCAGCTTGGTAGGCGGGGGCGCCTACGAGCAGTACTTC
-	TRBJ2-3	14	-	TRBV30	CAWSYRHSADTQYF	TGTGCCTGGAGTTACAGGCACTCGGCAGATACGCAGTATTTT